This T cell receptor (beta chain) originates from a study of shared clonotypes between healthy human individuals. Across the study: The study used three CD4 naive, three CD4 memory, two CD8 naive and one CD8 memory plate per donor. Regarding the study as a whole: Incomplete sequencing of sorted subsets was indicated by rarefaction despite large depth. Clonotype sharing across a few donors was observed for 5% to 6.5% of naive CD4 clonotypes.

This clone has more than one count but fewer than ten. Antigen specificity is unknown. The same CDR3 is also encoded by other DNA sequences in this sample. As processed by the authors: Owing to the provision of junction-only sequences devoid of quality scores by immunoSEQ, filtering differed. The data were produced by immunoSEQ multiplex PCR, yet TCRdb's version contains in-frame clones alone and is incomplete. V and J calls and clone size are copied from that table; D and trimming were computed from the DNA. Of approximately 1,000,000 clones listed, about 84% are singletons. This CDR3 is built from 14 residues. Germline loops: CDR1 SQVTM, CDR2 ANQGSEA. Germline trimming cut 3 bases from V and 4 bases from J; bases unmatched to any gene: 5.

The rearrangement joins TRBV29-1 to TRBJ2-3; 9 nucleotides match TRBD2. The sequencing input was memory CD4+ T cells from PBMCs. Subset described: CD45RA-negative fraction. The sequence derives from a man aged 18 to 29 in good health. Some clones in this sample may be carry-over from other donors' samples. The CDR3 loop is CSVEGGRDADTQYF. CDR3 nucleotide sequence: TGCAGCGTTGAGGGCGGGAGGGACGCAGATACGCAGTATTTT.